This T cell receptor (beta chain) was observed in a study of T cells expressing NK-cell markers. TCRdb reworked the 5' RACE reads into one entry per CDR3 protein, no DNA. With some 390,000 distinct CDR3 sequences in the sample, the ten largest clones hold about 10%. CDR1 is SGHVS, CDR2 FQNEAQ, per germline. The CDR3 is 15 residues long. V gene TRBV7-8 combines with J gene TRBJ2-2; the D call of TRBD1 rests on TCRdb alone, since no DNA is present to check it. The clonotype originates from a woman between 45 and 65 years old in good health. Sequencing used blood T cells: a sorted CD56 or NKG2C T cell subset, CD4+ or CD8+ T cells, or bulk PBMC T cells (not recorded which). The CDR3 sequence is CASRMNRGRTGELFF.